This T cell receptor beta chain was profiled in a study of Ad26.COV2.S vaccination and SARS-CoV-2 variants. Generated by immunoSEQ multiplex PCR, the TCRdb table keeps only in-frame clones and is missing some. The data show 400,000 to 500,000 clones, roughly nine tenths seen once. Overall study results and limits: For non-spike TCRs, breadth in vaccine recipients resembled that in placebo recipients. After vaccination, reports described spike-specific CD8+ and CD4+ T cell responses as showing substantial breadth. It is possible that the TCR breadth and depth analyses underestimated the total T cell responses.

Treatment reported: 19 received Ad26.COV2.S at low or high dose, single or two shots; 5 received placebo; per-sample allocation not given. Specimens were obtained on day 63 following the first vaccine or placebo injection. Germline V gives CDR1 LNHDA, CDR2 SQIVND (reference sequence). Trimming took 7 bases from V and 6 from J; bases not matched to a gene: 9. The CDR3 has 14 amino acids. This clone was seen only a few times. Its antigen is undetermined. The chain couples TRBV19 to TRBJ1-5; 7 bases map to TRBD1. The source material was peripheral blood, sampled in a trial of Ad26.COV2.S vaccine versus placebo. The TCR was taken from a person between 18 and 65 years old who received the Ad26.COV2.S COVID-19 vaccine or a placebo. The CDR3 sequence is CASTTAAGGQPQHF. The CDR3 DNA reads TGTGCCAGTACCACGGCGGCAGGGGGTCAGCCCCAGCATTTT.